Presented here are 27 T cell receptor beta chains from one specimen sequenced in a study of breast tumors, draining lymph nodes, adjacent tissues. MiXCR, run by TCRdb on the multiplex PCR reads, gives a single entry per CDR3 protein. The data contain about 47,000 distinct CDR3 sequences, approximately 22% of them singletons. The specimen sequenced was breast tumor tissue. All receptors derive from a female donor with breast cancer. Some clones in this sample may be carry-over from other donors' samples.

In this sample, this clonotype turned up many times. This chain joins TRBV20-1 and TRBJ2-1, with D perhaps matching TRBD2 (6 bases). Trimming removed 4 bases at V and 6 bases at J, with 13 bases between. The germline CDR1 and CDR2 sequences are DFQATT and SNEGSKA (reference sequence). The CDR3 has 13 amino acids. The CDR3 spells CSATTLAGNEQFF. In nucleotides, the CDR3 is TGCAGTGCTACTACACTAGCTGGCAATGAGCAGTTCTTC.

This clonotype was picked up many times. The chain uses TRBV4-1 and TRBJ2-7, with D perhaps TRBD1 (5 bases). The CDR3 is 14 residues long. Germline CDR1 and CDR2: MGHRA and YSYEKL. V gave up 0 bases and J gave up 6 bases, with 12 bases separating them. The CDR3 loop reads CASSQDILGLEQYF. The CDR3 nucleotides read TGCGCCAGCAGCCAAGACATCCTGGGGCTCGAGCAGTACTTC.

This clonotype turned up a few times. V and J are TRBV4-2 and TRBJ2-1; perhaps D is TRBD1 or TRBD2 (5 bases each). Trimming shortened V by 0 bases and J by 8 bases, and 14 bases separated the two germline ends. The CDR3 contains 15 residues. The V gene's germline CDR1 is LGHNA and CDR2 YNFKEQ. The CDR3 nucleotides read TGTGCCAGCAGCCAAGATGAGGGGACGGGCGATGAGCAGTTCTTC. It is translated as CASSQDEGTGDEQFF.

This clonotype appeared many times. V is TRBV11-2 and J is TRBJ2-5; 7 nucleotides align to TRBD1. Germline V gives CDR1 SGHAT, CDR2 FQNNGV. V trimming: 5 bases; J trimming: 4 bases; junction bases outside the gene matches: 4. The CDR3 is made up of 13 amino acids. This CDR3 reads CASSKNRGETQYF. CDR3 DNA: TGTGCCAGCAGCAAGAACAGGGGAGAGACCCAGTACTTC.

This clonotype was recorded a few times. The chain carries TRBV5-1 and TRBJ2-5, with 8 bases lining up with TRBD1. Germline CDR1 and CDR2: SGHRS and YFSETQ. CDR3 size: 14 residues. The junction had 5 bases not matched to a gene; V was cut back by 2 bases and J by 5 bases. In DNA, the CDR3 is TGCGCCAGCAGCTTACAGGGGGATGAGGAGACCCAGTACTTC. Translating it yields CASSLQGDEETQYF.

This clonotype was seen a few times. The chain uses TRBV19 and TRBJ2-1; D is unclear. The CDR3 spans 15 residues. Trimming took 3 bases from V and 1 from J, leaving 10 bases between them. CDR1 is LNHDA and CDR2 is SQIVND in the germline V gene (reference sequence). Here the CDR3 reads CASSIVRASYNEQFF. CDR3 bases: TGTGCCAGTAGTATTGTAAGGGCTTCCTACAATGAGCAGTTCTTC.

This clonotype is medium-sized (0.01 to 0.1%). The chain combines TRBV6-6 with TRBJ2-7, with 10 nucleotides matching TRBD2. The CDR3 is 14 amino acids. After removal of 10 bases from V and 2 bases from J, the junction contained 8 bases not matched to a gene. Germline lookup yields CDR1 MNHNY and CDR2 SVGAGI (reference sequence). The CDR3 sequence is CATSTSGTPYEQYF. The CDR3 bases are TGTGCCACCTCTACTAGCGGGACCCCCTACGAGCAGTACTTC.

This clonotype was observed at least ten times. The V call is TRBV5-1, the J call TRBJ2-2; maybe TRBD2 (7 bases). The CDR3 totals 15 residues. Germline values: CDR1 SGHRS, CDR2 YFSETQ. Trimming cost V 6 bases and J 2 bases, with 14 bases left between them. CDR3 coding DNA: TGCGCCAGCAAGGGGGGGGACACTAACACCGGGGAGCTGTTTTTT. The encoded protein is CASKGGDTNTGELFF.

Concerning this clonotype: Given a much more abundant clone one base away, this may be a read error. This chain uses TRBV6-5 with TRBJ2-2; D is unclear. Germline lookup yields CDR1 MNHEY and CDR2 SVGAGI. The CDR3 covers 14 residues. For the CDR3, the DNA is TGTGCCAGCAGGGGCCCTTCCCTTACCGCGGAGCTGTTTTTT. Translating gives CASRGPSLTAELFF.

As regards this clonotype: A single base separates this from a much larger clone, so it may be a read error. The rearrangement links TRBV16 to TRBJ2-3; weak D call: TRBD1 (6 bases). The germline V and J ends were trimmed by 5 bases and 8 bases, with 11 bases remaining between them. Germline V CDR1 and CDR2: KGHSY, FQNENV. The CDR3 contains 12 residues. The CDR3 DNA reads TGTGCCAGCAGCACAGGGTTAGGTACGCAGTATTTT. This translates into CASSTGLGTQYF.

The chain has TRBV5-1 and TRBJ2-7, with a possible D match to TRBD1 (6 bases). V lost 4 bases to trimming and J lost 2 bases, with 16 bases between them. The CDR3 has 15 residues. Germline lookup yields CDR1 SGHRS and CDR2 YFSETQ. CDR3: CASSDPGQIAYEQYF. DNA of the CDR3: TGCGCCAGCAGCGATCCAGGACAGATCGCCTACGAGCAGTACTTC.

The table lists this clonotype with many counts. The genes are TRBV4-1 and TRBJ2-3, with TRBD2 identical over 12 bases. The germline V gene has CDR1 MGHRA and CDR2 YSYEKL. The CDR3 spans 20 residues. V shed 4 bases, J shed 2 bases, and the junction held 16 bases outside the gene matches. CDR3: CASSPFRLAGALPFTDTQYF. The CDR3 region has the DNA TGCGCCAGCAGCCCCTTCCGACTAGCGGGAGCCCTACCCTTCACAGATACGCAGTATTTT.

This clonotype was counted only a few times. The chain links TRBV20-1 to TRBJ1-1; no clear D gene. Germline CDR1 and CDR2: DFQATT and SNEGSKA (reference sequence). Trimming took off 6 bases at V and 5 bases at J, with 10 bases between the two ends. CDR3 size: 11 residues. The CDR3 sequence is CSAEVRTEAFF. CDR3 nucleotide sequence: TGCAGTGCGGAGGTTAGGACTGAAGCTTTCTTT.

V is TRBV20-1 and J is TRBJ2-7; 8 positions agree with TRBD1. The V and J ends lost 6 bases and 3 bases, in that order; junction bases with no gene match: 7. Germline lookup yields CDR1 DFQATT and CDR2 SNEGSKA (reference sequence). The CDR3 length is 13 residues. The chain's CDR3 is CSARDRSNYEQYV. In nucleotides, the CDR3 is TGCAGTGCCAGGGACAGGTCGAACTACGAGCAGTACGTC.

This clonotype has more than one count but fewer than ten. This sequence joins TRBV2 and TRBJ1-4; tentative D call: TRBD1 (5 bases). The CDR3 is 17 residues long. Between the trimmed V and J ends, which lost 6 bases and 5 bases, there was a span of 22 bases. From germline, CDR1 is SNHLY and CDR2 FYNNEI. CDR3 nucleotides: TGTGCCAGCAGGGTTATCTATTTGGGGGGTTTAAATGAAAAACTGTTTTTT. As protein: CASRVIYLGGLNEKLFF.

CDR3 amino acids: CAISEGTAAVTEAFF. CDR3 nucleotide sequence: TGTGCCATCAGTGAGGGGACAGCCGCCGTCACTGAAGCTTTCTTT. The chain links TRBV10-3 to TRBJ1-1; 7 bases agree with TRBD1. The junction had 7 bases not matched to a gene; V was cut back by 2 bases and J by 4 bases. Germline CDR1 is ENHRY and CDR2 is SYGVKD. The CDR3 is 15 amino acids.

This clonotype came up many times. The chain uses TRBV7-9 and TRBJ2-2; 13 bases fit TRBD2. The CDR3 runs to 18 residues. After removal of 5 bases from V and 3 bases from J, the junction contained 9 bases not matched to a gene. CDR1 SEHNR and CDR2 FQNEAQ come from the germline V gene (reference sequence). This chain's CDR3 is CASSPPTSGRPHTGELFF. The CDR3 DNA reads TGTGCCAGCAGCCCCCCGACTAGCGGGAGGCCACACACCGGGGAGCTGTTTTTT.

This clonotype turned up a few times. The junction departs from the called germline gene at one end, perhaps through a read error. J is TRBJ2-3 and V is TRBV10-3, with 8 bases lining up with TRBD2. Per the germline V gene, CDR1 is ENHRY and CDR2 is SYGVKD. This CDR3 spans 15 amino acids. CDR3 sequence reads: CAVREAGDGADTQYF. The CDR3 bases are TGTGCCGTCAGGGAAGCGGGAGACGGAGCGGATACGCAGTATTTT.

Many counts were recorded for this clonotype. V usage is TRBV5-1 and J usage is TRBJ2-7; D possibly corresponds to TRBD1 (5 bases). V dropped 0 bases and J dropped 2 bases, with 15 bases sitting between them. The germline V gene encodes CDR1 SGHRS and CDR2 YFSETQ. The CDR3 loop spans 16 amino acids. In DNA, the CDR3 is TGCGCCAGCAGCTTGGAAGTCAGGGTCCTCACCTACGAGCAGTACTTC. Encoded protein: CASSLEVRVLTYEQYF. Filled out from reference TRBV5-1 and TRBJ2-7, the complete variable domain reads KAGVTQTPRYLIKTRGQQVTLSCSPISGHRSVSWYQQTPGQGLQFLFEYFSETQRNKGNFPGRFSGRQFSNSRSEMNVSTLELGDSALYLCASSLEVRVLTYEQYFGPGTRLTVT.

Comment on this clonotype: A read error may be the cause here, since a much bigger clone is one base away. The chain combines TRBV6-5 with TRBJ2-1, with D hard to call. In germline, CDR1 is MNHEY, CDR2 SVGAGI. The CDR3 is 13 residues long. The CDR3 protein is CASSYSIGNERFF. The CDR3 bases are TGTGCCAGCAGTTACTCGATCGGCAATGAGCGGTTCTTC.

The count of this clonotype is one. Given a much more abundant clone one base away, this may be a read error. DNA for the CDR3: TGTGCCAGCAGTTACCCCGTAGCTCTCGAAAAAGAGCAGTTCTTC. Protein sequence: CASSYPVALEKEQFF. The chain employs TRBV6-5 and TRBJ2-1; D unclear. Germline CDR1 and CDR2: MNHEY and SVGAGI. V gave up 2 bases and J gave up 10 bases, with 18 bases separating them. The CDR3 is 15 residues long.

This clonotype was seen repeatedly, ten times or more. V and J are TRBV25-1 and TRBJ2-3; unclear D gene. Per the germline V gene, CDR1 is MGHDK and CDR2 is SYGVNS. The CDR3 covers 16 residues. Trimming took 4 bases from V and 0 from J, leaving 14 bases between them. CDR3 nucleotides: TGTGCCAGCAGTGGCCCGAACCCCTCTAGCACAGATACGCAGTATTTT. Translated, it gives CASSGPNPSSTDTQYF.

This clonotype was seen ten or more times. J is TRBJ1-2 and V is TRBV3-1; D remains ambiguous. The ends were cut back, 2 bases at V and 3 bases at J, with 10 bases in the middle. This CDR3 comprises 14 residues. The V gene's germline CDR1 is LGHDT and CDR2 YNNKEL (reference sequence). The CDR3 DNA reads TGTGCCAGCAGCCAAACGGGAGGATACTATGGCTACACCTTC. It encodes CASSQTGGYYGYTF.

This clonotype was counted ten times or more. V is TRBV20-1 and J is TRBJ2-7, with TRBD2 matching 8 bases. V shed 1 base, J shed 5 bases, and the junction held 7 bases outside the gene matches. Germline V gene sequence: CDR1 DFQATT, CDR2 SNEGSKA (reference sequence). This CDR3 has 14 residues. CDR3 loop: CSARAGGLPHEQYF. The CDR3 DNA sequence: TGCAGTGCTAGAGCGGGAGGGCTACCGCACGAGCAGTACTTC.

The rearrangement joins TRBV28 to TRBJ1-2, with TRBD1 matching 7 bases. Germline CDR1 is MDHEN and CDR2 is SYDVKM. CDR3 length: 15 amino acids. The J segment lost 6 bases and the V segment lost 6 bases, leaving 13 bases of the junction unmatched. The CDR3 DNA reads as TGTGCCAGCAGCCAACTACTTACTACAGGGGATGGCTACACCTTC. Translated, it gives CASSQLLTTGDGYTF.

V is TRBV20-1 and J is TRBJ2-1, with 13 positions matching TRBD2. V gave up 0 bases and J gave up 3 bases; unmatched junction bases: 5. From germline, CDR1 is DFQATT and CDR2 SNEGSKA (reference sequence). This CDR3 is 17 amino acids long. The CDR3 coding sequence is TGCAGTGCTAGAGATCCCGGACTAGCGGGAGACTACAATGAGCAGTTCTTC. Encoded protein: CSARDPGLAGDYNEQFF.

This clonotype has at least ten counts. The gene calls are TRBV12-3 or TRBV12-4 and TRBJ1-3; D gene unclear. V was shortened by 7 bases and J by 4 bases, with 11 bases between the two germline ends. The CDR3 is made up of 13 amino acids. The chain's CDR3 is CASIRREGNTIYF. The CDR3 bases are TGTGCCAGCATCCGCCGTGAGGGAAACACCATATATTTT.